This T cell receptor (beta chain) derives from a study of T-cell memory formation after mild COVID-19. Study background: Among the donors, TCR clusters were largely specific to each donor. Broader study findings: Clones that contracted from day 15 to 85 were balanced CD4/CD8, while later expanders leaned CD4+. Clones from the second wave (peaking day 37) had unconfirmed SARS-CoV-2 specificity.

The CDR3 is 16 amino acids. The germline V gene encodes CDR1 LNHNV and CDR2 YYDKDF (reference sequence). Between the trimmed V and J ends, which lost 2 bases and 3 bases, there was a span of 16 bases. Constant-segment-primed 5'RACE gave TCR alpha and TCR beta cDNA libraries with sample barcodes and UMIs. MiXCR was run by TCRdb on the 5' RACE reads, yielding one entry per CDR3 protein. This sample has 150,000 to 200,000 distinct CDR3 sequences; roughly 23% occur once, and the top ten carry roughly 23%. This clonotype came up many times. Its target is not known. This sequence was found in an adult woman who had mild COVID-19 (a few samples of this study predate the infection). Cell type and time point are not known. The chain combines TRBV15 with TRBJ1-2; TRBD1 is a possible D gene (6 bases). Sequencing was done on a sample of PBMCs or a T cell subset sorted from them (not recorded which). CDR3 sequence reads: CATSRTELDSDYGYTF. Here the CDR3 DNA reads TGTGCCACCAGCAGAACGGAACTGGACAGCGACTATGGCTACACCTTC.